A few counts support the clone carrying this T cell receptor beta chain. Its cognate antigen is unknown. V was shortened by 5 bases and J by 6 bases, with 11 bases between the two germline ends. The CDR3 runs to 13 residues. The data are from a study of liver allograft versus peripheral blood T cells. About the study: In transplanted livers, T cell receptor repertoires were compared with those found in the recipients' peripheral blood. General study results and limits: Reported data describe T cell receptor repertoires within liver allografts as differing from those in peripheral blood.

TCRdb reprocessed the reads via MiXCR and lists one record per CDR3 protein. The table records roughly 8,500 distinct CDR3 sequences, 26% of them present only once. The receptor's source is a human patient who had a liver transplant. A subset of T cells may come from the graft donor. V and J are TRBV12-3 or TRBV12-4 and TRBJ2-1; D remains unclear. The CDR3 DNA sequence: TGTGCCAGCAGTGGCCGGGCCACCAATGAGCAGTTCTTC. Protein product: CASSGRATNEQFF.